This is a list of T cell receptor beta chains from one sample in a study of cytomegalovirus exposure and HLA in healthy donors. TCRdb's copy holds only in-frame clones and misses some; the assay was immunoSEQ multiplex PCR. Of about 100,000 clones listed, 65% to 80% are singletons. The specimen was PBMCs. These receptors originate from a female donor in good health and CMV-seropositive. CDR3s include the opening cysteine and the closing phenylalanine or tryptophan. The D gene is left open where the match is weak. The size of a clone is reported for some rows only, either as once, few or many, or as a class for expanded clones.

TRBJ1-1	.	.	TRBV30	CACPGVGTAFF	TGTGCCTGCCCCGGGGTAGGAACGGCTTTCTTT
TRBJ1-2	TRBD1	.	TRBV30	CAWKGQGVDYGYTF	TGTGCCTGGAAGGGACAGGGCGTTGACTATGGCTACACCTTC
TRBJ2-2	TRBD2	once	TRBV7-3	CASSLGRPGAGATGELFF	TGTGCCAGCAGTTTGGGACGGCCGGGAGCGGGAGCCACCGGGGAGCTGTTTTTT
TRBJ2-1	TRBD2	few	TRBV18	CASSPVQREGEQFF	TGTGCCAGCTCACCTGTCCAGCGGGAAGGCGAGCAGTTCTTC
TRBJ1-2	TRBD1	.	TRBV7-2	CASSPTDRGYYGYTF	TGTGCCAGCAGCCCAACGGACAGGGGTTATTATGGCTACACCTTC
TRBJ1-2	.	.	TRBV18	CASSPGQPNYGYTF	TGTGCCAGCTCACCGGGACAACCGAACTATGGCTACACCTTC
TRBJ2-1	.	.	TRBV7-9	CSSSPAAIYANEQFF	TGTTCCAGCAGCCCAGCGGCGATTTACGCCAATGAGCAGTTCTTC
TRBJ2-4	TRBD1	.	TRBV2	CASRTGGAAKNIQYF	TGTGCCAGCAGGACAGGGGGCGCCGCCAAAAACATTCAGTACTTC
TRBJ2-1	.	.	TRBV5-4	CASSLGGGAPYNEQFF	TGTGCCAGCAGCTTGGGAGGGGGGGCCCCCTACAATGAGCAGTTCTTC
TRBJ2-1	TRBD2	.	TRBV12-5	CASGFGGGPSLF	TGTGCTAGTGGCTTCGGGGGGGGTCCTAGTCTCTTC
TRBJ1-2	TRBD1	.	TRBV19	CASRTDRVGGYTF	TGTGCCAGTAGGACGGACAGGGTGGGAGGCTACACCTTC
TRBJ2-1	TRBD2	.	TRBV7-9	CASSAPRGGGDREQFF	TGTGCCAGCAGCGCACCCAGGGGCGGGGGGGACCGAGAGCAGTTCTTC
TRBJ1-1	TRBD1	.	TRBV19	CASSIDRGWNTEAFF	TGTGCCAGTAGTATAGACAGGGGGTGGAACACTGAAGCTTTCTTT
TRBJ1-1	TRBD1	few	TRBV6-1	CASSADRVGNTEAFF	TGTGCCAGCAGTGCAGACAGGGTGGGGAACACTGAAGCTTTCTTT
TRBJ1-2	TRBD1	.	TRBV27	CASSPSGQGSSYTF	TGTGCCAGCAGTCCCTCGGGACAGGGATCTAGCTACACCTTC
TRBJ1-5	.	.	TRBV7-2	CASSFQGSYSNQPQHF	TGTGCCAGCAGCTTTCAGGGGAGTTATAGCAATCAGCCCCAGCATTTT
TRBJ2-5	.	.	TRBV5-1	CASSLWREQETQYF	TGCGCCAGCAGCTTGTGGAGGGAACAAGAGACCCAGTACTTC
TRBJ2-1	TRBD2	.	TRBV6-5	CASSWTSGGYNEQFF	TGTGCCAGCAGCTGGACTAGCGGGGGATACAATGAGCAGTTCTTC
TRBJ1-2	TRBD1	.	TRBV5-4	CASSPGRQGGYGYTF	TGTGCCAGCAGCCCGGGCCGACAGGGTGGCTATGGCTACACCTTC
TRBJ1-1	.	few	TRBV29-1	CSTKSGYSEAFF	TGCAGCACAAAGTCCGGGTACTCTGAAGCTTTCTTT
TRBJ1-1	TRBD1	.	TRBV7-8	CASNHRDRGQDTEAFF	TGTGCCAGCAATCACCGGGACAGGGGGCAGGACACTGAAGCTTTCTTT
TRBJ1-2	.	.	TRBV19	CATKIGGAHGYTF	TGTGCCACTAAAATCGGGGGGGCTCACGGCTACACCTTC
TRBJ1-5	.	.	TRBV6-5	CASSVTAGNQPQHF	TGTGCCAGCAGTGTCACGGCCGGGAATCAGCCCCAGCATTTT
TRBJ2-2	TRBD2	.	TRBV15	CATSRYKLAGSTGELFF	TGTGCCACCAGCAGATACAAACTAGCGGGGAGCACCGGGGAGCTGTTTTTT
TRBJ2-7	TRBD1	.	TRBV28	CASSLFGQGYEQYF	TGTGCCAGCAGTCTCTTCGGACAGGGCTACGAGCAGTACTTC
TRBJ2-6	TRBD2	.	TRBV23-1	CASSQGERLAGGPRARSGANVLTF	TGCGCCAGCAGTCAGGGCGAACGGCTAGCGGGAGGGCCAAGGGCTCGCTCTGGGGCCAACGTCCTGACTTTC
TRBJ2-1	.	.	TRBV28	CASSLGGMYNEQFF	TGTGCCAGCAGTTTGGGCGGGATGTACAATGAGCAGTTCTTC
TRBJ2-1	.	.	TRBV4-1	CASSPPKEWTEQFF	TGCGCCAGCAGCCCCCCAAAAGAGTGGACAGAGCAGTTCTTC
TRBJ2-7	TRBD2	.	TRBV4-2	CASSQDTGLAGSW	TGTGCCAGCAGCCAAGATACAGGACTAGCGGGATCGTGG
TRBJ1-2	TRBD1	.	TRBV29-1	CSVDRGRDRHYGYTF	TGCAGCGTTGACAGAGGGCGGGACAGGCACTATGGCTACACCTTC
TRBJ2-1	.	.	TRBV28	CASSPRVRHSYNEQFF	TGTGCCAGCAGTCCGCGGGTCAGGCACTCCTACAATGAGCAGTTCTTC
TRBJ1-2	TRBD1	.	TRBV29-1	CSVSSDRSGGYTF	TGCAGCGTTTCATCGGACAGGTCCGGTGGCTACACCTTC
TRBJ2-7	TRBD1	.	TRBV5-1	CASSLVGTVYEQYF	TGCGCCAGCAGCTTGGTGGGGACAGTCTACGAGCAGTACTTC
TRBJ2-5	.	.	TRBV6-5	CASSPLRGSRETQYF	TGTGCCAGCAGCCCCCTCCGAGGATCTCGGGAGACCCAGTACTTC
TRBJ2-7	TRBD2	few	TRBV14	CASSHLSGTYEQYF	TGTGCCAGCAGCCACCTTAGCGGGACCTACGAGCAGTACTTC
TRBJ2-7	.	few	TRBV30	CAWSVQGENEQYF	TGTGCCTGGAGTGTACAAGGAGAGAACGAGCAGTACTTC
TRBJ2-7	.	few	TRBV7-8	CASSLVQGRAYEQYF	TGTGCCAGCAGCTTAGTCCAGGGAAGGGCCTACGAGCAGTACTTC
TRBJ2-3	.	.	TRBV5-1	CASSPANRASTDTQYF	TGCGCCAGCAGCCCCGCAAACAGGGCTAGCACAGATACGCAGTATTTT
TRBJ1-2	.	.	TRBV11-1	CASSLGGPNYGYTF	TGTGCCAGCAGCTTAGGAGGCCCTAACTATGGCTACACCTTC
TRBJ2-1	.	.	TRBV5-1	CASSLAGLHEQFF	TGCGCCAGCTCGCTGGCAGGGCTTCACGAGCAGTTCTTC
TRBJ1-4	TRBD1	.	TRBV30	CAWQGGGVEKLFF	TGTGCCTGGCAGGGGGGTGGCGTAGAAAAACTGTTTTTT
TRBJ2-3	TRBD2	.	TRBV7-2	CASSSAGAHTDTQYF	TGTGCCAGCAGCTCAGCGGGGGCCCACACAGATACGCAGTATTTT
TRBJ1-1	.	.	TRBV11-2	CASSSDIMNTEAFF	TGTGCCAGCAGCTCAGACATCATGAACACTGAAGCTTTCTTT
TRBJ2-3	.	once	TRBV4-1	CASSLPGTDTQYF	TGCGCCAGCAGCCTTCCAGGAACAGATACGCAGTATTTT
TRBJ2-5	TRBD2	.	TRBV18	CASSPPSGGRETQYF	TGTGCCAGCTCTCCCCCCTCGGGGGGACGGGAGACCCAGTACTTC